A single T cell receptor (beta chain) is shown here with its context. Antigen unknown. Donors, healthy HIV-negative adults, lacked recent acute infections or vaccinations. This entry comes from a study of shared clonotypes between healthy human individuals. The CDR3 has 13 residues. Deletions cut 0 bases from V and 3 bases from J, with 5 bases between. The germline V gene has CDR1 SGHDN and CDR2 FVKESK. General study points: Enrolling few donors narrowed the genetic and exposure-history diversity that was represented.

Deep was the level used in running the assay. Sequencing used immunoSEQ multiplex PCR; TCRdb keeps in-frame clones, though not all of them. Of about 510,000 clones in the sample, 75% to 85% are singletons; the top ten hold 10% to 15%. Material for sequencing was PBMCs. This receptor was obtained from a woman in her forties in good health. Some clones in this sample may be carry-over from other donors' samples. The J gene is TRBJ2-5, the V gene TRBV14; unclear D gene. CDR3 amino acids: CASSQDNEETQYF. In DNA, the CDR3 is TGTGCCAGCAGCCAAGATAACGAAGAGACCCAGTACTTC.